This TCR beta chain was sequenced in a study of cytomegalovirus exposure and HLA in healthy donors. Study outcomes and limitations: Analysis performed later showed TCR beta chains linked to HLA being more clonally expanded than equally common others. Most TCR beta V segments were productive about 90% or about 30% of the time in an earlier analysis.

Worth noting for this clone: Its cognate antigen is unknown.

13 Jbeta primers and 60 Vbeta primers were used for the PCR. TCRdb keeps only in-frame clones here, not all; method: immunoSEQ multiplex PCR. The sample lists about 190,000 clones, roughly 79% occurring once. The sample was PBMCs. The source is a young woman in good health and CMV-seronegative.

The CDR3 sequence: CASSLAGYPGETQYF. The CDR3 DNA reads as TGTGCCAGTTCACTAGCGGGATACCCGGGGGAGACCCAGTACTTC. This chain connects TRBV28 to TRBJ2-5; 10 bases map to TRBD2. The CDR3 sequence is 15 residues long. In germline, CDR1 is MDHEN, CDR2 SYDVKM. Unmatched junction bases numbered 12, after V lost 9 bases and J lost 5 bases. Complete variable domain (other parts from reference TRBV28 and TRBJ2-5): DVKVTQSSRYLVKRTGEKVFLECVQDMDHENMFWYRQDPGLGLRLIYFSYDVKMKEKGDIPEGYSVSREKKERFSLILESASTNQTSMYLCASSLAGYPGETQYFGPGTRLLVL.